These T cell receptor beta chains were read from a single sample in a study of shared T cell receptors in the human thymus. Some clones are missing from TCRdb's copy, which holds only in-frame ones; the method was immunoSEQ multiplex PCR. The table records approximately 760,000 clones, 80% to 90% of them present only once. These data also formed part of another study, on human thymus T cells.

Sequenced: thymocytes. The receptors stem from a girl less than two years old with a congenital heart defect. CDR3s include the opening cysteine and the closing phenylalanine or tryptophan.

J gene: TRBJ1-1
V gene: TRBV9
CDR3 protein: CASSLASQGVPNTEAFF

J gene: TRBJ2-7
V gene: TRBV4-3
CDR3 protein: CASSQDRETAFTYEQYF

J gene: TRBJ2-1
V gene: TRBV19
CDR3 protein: CASSSGGAYEQFF

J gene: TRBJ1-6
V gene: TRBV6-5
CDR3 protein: CASSPLRTYNSPLHF

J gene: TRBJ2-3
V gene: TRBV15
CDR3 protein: CATSRVTITDTQYF

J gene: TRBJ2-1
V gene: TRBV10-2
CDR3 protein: CASSREGAHNEQFF

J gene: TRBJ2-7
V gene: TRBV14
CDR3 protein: CASSGDRAFYEQYF

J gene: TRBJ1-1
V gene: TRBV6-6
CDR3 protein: CASIVGDRVSEAFF

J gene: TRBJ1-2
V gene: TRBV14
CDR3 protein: CASSLEQGTIYGYTF

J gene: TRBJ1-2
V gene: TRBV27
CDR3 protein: CASSTGAYGYTF

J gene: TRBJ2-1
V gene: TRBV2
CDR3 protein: CASSFLAGGLAYNEQFF

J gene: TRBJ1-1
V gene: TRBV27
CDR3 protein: CASSLWAGKKAFF

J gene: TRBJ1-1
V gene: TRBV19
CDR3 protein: CASSIGQGAAFF

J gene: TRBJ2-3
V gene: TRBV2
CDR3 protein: CASSVGRPSTDTQYF

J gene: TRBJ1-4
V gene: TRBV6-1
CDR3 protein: CASSEERFNEKLFF

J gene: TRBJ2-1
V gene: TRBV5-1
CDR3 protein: CASSLGGSYNEQFF

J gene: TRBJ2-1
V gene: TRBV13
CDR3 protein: CASSLTTGGAVGPWCEQFF

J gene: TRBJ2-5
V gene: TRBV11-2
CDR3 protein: CASSLRPMRSQYF

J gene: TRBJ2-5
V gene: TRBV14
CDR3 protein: CASSQERGGQETQYF

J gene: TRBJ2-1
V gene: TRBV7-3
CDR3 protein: CASSFHRANEQFF

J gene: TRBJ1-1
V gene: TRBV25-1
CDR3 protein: CASSPGDGNTEAFF

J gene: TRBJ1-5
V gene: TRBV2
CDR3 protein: CASSEGVYSNQPQHF

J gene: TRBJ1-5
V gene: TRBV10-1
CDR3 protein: CASSESPGCRELNQPQHF

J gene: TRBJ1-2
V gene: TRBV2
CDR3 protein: CASQRGDSYGYTF

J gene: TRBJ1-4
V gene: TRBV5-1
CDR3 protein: CASSSQGRGEKLFF

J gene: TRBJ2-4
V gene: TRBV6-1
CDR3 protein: CASSEAGGPRAKNIQYF

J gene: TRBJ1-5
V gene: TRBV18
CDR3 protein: CASSPWRTMKEGVYQPQHF

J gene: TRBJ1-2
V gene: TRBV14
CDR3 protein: CASSQGFWPGNSGYTF

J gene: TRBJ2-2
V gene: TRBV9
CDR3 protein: CATRPSSGTGELFF

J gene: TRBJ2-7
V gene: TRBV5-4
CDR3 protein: CASSLAGGTGPYEQYF

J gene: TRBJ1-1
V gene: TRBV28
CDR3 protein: CASSFKGGDTEAFF

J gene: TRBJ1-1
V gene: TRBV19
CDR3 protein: CASTQSAGEAFF

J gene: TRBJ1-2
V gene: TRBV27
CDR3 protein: CASSPGGYGYTF

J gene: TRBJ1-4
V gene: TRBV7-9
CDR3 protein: CASSHAGPGPKEEKLFF

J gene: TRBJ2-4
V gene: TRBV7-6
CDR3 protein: CASSLTGTGKNIQYF

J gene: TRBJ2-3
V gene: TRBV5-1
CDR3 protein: CASSTGLAGGPSTDTQYF

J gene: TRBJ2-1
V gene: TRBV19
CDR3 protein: CASSSEGSWEQFF

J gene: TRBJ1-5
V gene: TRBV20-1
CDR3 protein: CSAQGEEAQHF

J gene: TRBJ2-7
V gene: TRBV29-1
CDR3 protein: CSVEDGTGGSYEQYF

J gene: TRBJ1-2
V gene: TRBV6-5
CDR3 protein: CASSKGARQASTF

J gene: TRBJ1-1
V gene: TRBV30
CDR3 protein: CAWSAGRSTEAFF

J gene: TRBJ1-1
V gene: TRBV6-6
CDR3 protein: CASSAGMRTEAFF

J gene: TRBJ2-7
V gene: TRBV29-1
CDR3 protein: CSAEVAGGRRTEQYF

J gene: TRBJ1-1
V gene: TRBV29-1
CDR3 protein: CGGGAMNTEAFF

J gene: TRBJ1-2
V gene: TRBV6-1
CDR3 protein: CASSEVRDRGIDGYTF

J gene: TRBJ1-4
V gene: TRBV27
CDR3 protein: CASSLSSKGATNEKLFF

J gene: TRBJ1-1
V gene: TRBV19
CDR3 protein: CASSIRRGAKKAFF

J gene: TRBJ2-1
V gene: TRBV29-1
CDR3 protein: CSADRVPRNEQFF

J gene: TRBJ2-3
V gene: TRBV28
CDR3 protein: CASTSADTQYF

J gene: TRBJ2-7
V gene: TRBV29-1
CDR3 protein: CSVEDRSRGSGYEQYF

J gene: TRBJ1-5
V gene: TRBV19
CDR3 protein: CASSTRPTGDQPQHF

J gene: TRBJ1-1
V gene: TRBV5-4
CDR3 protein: CASSLSGKNTEAFF

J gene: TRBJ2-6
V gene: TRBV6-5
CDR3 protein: CASSSGTPHVLTF

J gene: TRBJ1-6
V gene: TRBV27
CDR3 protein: CASSSPRDGQGKNSPLHF

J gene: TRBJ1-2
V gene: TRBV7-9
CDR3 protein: CASSFPDRVGYTF